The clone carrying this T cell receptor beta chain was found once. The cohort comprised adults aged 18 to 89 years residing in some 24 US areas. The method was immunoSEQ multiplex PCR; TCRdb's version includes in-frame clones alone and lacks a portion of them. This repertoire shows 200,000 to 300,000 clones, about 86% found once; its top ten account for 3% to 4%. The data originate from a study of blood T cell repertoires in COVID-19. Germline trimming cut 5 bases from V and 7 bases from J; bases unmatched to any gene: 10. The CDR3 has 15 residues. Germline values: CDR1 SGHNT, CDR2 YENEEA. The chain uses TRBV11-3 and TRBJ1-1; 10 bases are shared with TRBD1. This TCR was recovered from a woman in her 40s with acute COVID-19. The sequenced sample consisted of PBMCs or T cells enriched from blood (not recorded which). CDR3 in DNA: TGTGCCAGCAGCGAGCGACAGGGGGCAGGAGGTGAAGCTTTCTTT. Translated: CASSERQGAGGEAFF.